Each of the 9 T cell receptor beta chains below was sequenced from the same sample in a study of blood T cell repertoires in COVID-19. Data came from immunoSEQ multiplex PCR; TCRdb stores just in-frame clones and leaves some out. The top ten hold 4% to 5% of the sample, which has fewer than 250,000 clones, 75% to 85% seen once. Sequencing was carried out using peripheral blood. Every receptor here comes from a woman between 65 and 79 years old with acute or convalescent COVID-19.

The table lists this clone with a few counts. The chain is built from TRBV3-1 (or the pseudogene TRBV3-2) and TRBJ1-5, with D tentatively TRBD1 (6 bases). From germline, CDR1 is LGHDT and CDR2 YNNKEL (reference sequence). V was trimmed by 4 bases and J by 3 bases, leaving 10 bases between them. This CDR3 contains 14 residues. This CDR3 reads CASSPYRDNQPQHF. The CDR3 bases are TGTGCCAGCAGCCCTTACAGGGACAATCAGCCCCAGCATTTT.

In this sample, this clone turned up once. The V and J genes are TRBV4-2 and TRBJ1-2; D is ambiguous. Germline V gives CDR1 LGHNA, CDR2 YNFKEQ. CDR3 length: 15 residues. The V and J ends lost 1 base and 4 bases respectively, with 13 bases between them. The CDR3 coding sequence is TGTGCCAGCAGCCAAGCGGACTCCCACGTCTATGGCTACACCTTC. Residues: CASSQADSHVYGYTF.

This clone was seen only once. CDR3 in amino acids: CASSLGPGDRGETQYF. CDR3 bases: TGCGCCAGCAGCTTGGGCCCGGGAGACAGAGGAGAGACCCAGTACTTC. The chain couples TRBV5-1 to TRBJ2-5, with D possibly being TRBD2 (6 bases). Germline V gene lookup returns CDR1 SGHRS and CDR2 YFSETQ. This CDR3 is 16 amino acids long. V was cut by 0 bases and J by 4 bases, with 16 bases left in between. The full variable domain, its missing parts supplied by reference TRBV5-1 and TRBJ2-5, is KAGVTQTPRYLIKTRGQQVTLSCSPISGHRSVSWYQQTPGQGLQFLFEYFSETQRNKGNFPGRFSGRQFSNSRSEMNVSTLELGDSALYLCASSLGPGDRGETQYFGPGTRLLVL.

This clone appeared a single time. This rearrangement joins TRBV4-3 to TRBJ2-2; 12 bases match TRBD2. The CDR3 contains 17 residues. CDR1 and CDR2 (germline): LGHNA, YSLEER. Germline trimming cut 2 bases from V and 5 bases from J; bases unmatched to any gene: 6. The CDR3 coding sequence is TGCGCCAGCAGCCAATCGACTAGCGGGGGCGGTACCGGGGAGCTGTTTTTT. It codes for CASSQSTSGGGTGELFF.

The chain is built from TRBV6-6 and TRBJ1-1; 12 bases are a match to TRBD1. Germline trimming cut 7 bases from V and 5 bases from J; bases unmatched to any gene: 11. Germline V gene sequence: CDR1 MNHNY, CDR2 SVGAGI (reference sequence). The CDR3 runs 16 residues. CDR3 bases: TGTGCCAGCACTCGCGGGACAGGGGGCGGCGGGACTGAAGCTTTCTTT. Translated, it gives CASTRGTGGGGTEAFF.

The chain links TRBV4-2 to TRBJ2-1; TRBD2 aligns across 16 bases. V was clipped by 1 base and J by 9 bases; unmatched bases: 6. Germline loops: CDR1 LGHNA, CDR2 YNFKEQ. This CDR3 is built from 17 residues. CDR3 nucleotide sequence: TGTGCCAGCAGCCAAGCCGGGACTAGCGGGGGGGCGGGTGAGCAGTTCTTC. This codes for CASSQAGTSGGAGEQFF.

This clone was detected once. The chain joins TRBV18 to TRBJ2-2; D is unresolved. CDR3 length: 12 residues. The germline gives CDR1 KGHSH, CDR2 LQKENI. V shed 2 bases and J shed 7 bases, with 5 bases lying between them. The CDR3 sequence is CASSPFGGELFF. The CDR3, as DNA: TGTGCCAGCTCACCATTCGGCGGGGAGCTGTTTTTT.

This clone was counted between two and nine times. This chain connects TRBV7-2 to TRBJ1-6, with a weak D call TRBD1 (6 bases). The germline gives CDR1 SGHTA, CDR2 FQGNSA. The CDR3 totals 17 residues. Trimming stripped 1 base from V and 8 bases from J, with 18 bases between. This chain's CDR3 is CASSLVRGWGRDSPLHF. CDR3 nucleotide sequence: TGTGCCAGCAGCTTAGTCAGGGGTTGGGGGAGGGATTCACCCCTCCACTTT. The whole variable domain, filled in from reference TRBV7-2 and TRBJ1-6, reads GAGVSQSPSNKVTEKGKDVELRCDPISGHTALYWYRQSLGQGLEFLIYFQGNSAPDKSGLPSDRFSAERTGGSVSTLTIQRTQQEDSAVYLCASSLVRGWGRDSPLHFGNGTRLTVT.

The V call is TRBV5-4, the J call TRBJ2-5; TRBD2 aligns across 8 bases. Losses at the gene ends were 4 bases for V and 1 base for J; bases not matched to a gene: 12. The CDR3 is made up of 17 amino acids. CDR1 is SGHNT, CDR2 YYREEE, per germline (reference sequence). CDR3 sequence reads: CASSTGGGGIPQETQYF. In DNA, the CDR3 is TGTGCCAGCAGCACCGGGGGGGGAGGGATTCCCCAAGAGACCCAGTACTTC.